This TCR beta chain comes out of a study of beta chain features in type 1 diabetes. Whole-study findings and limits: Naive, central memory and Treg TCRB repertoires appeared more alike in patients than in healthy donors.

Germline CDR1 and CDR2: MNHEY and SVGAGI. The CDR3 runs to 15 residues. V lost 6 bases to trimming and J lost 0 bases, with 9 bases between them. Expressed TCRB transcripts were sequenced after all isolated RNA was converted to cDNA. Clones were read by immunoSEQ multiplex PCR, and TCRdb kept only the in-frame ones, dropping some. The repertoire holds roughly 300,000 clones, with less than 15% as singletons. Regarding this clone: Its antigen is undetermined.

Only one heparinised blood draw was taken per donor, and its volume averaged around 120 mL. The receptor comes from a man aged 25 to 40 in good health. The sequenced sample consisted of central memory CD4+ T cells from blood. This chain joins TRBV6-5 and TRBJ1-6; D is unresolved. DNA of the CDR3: TGTGCCAGCAGCCTCAGTAGCTCCTATAATTCACCCCTCCACTTT. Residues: CASSLSSSYNSPLHF.